The clone carrying this T cell receptor (beta chain) ranks as medium-sized. Its antigen remains unidentified. The data originate from a study of metastatic and nonmetastatic thyroid tumors. Study overall: Repertoires from blood and tumor or nodule tissue of malignant and benign thyroid patients were compared.

Original processing methods: The study built a papillary thyroid cancer distant-metastasis classifier from CDR3 differences across clinicopathological groups. Through MiXCR, TCRdb re-clonotyped the PCR reads. TCRdb's processing, not the authors' own work, is the source of the V and J calls. The sample consists of about 10,000 clones, roughly 12% of them appearing once. Every patient underwent thyroid surgery untreated. V lost 0 bases and J 7 bases, leaving 7 bases between the germline ends. This CDR3 has 13 residues. Germline lookup yields CDR1 MGHRA and CDR2 YSYEKL. Notes on the study in general: A significant increase in TCR beta diversity was reportedly seen in malignant thyroid tumors relative to benign nodules, in blood and tumor.

The chain couples TRBV4-1 to TRBJ1-5, with D hard to call. The specimen sequenced was blood. The clonotype comes from a female donor with papillary thyroid cancer or a benign thyroid nodule (not recorded which). Some clones in this sample may be carry-over from other donors' samples. The CDR3 DNA follows: TGCGCCAGCAGCCAAGATTGGGCCCAGCCCCAGCATTTT. Encoded protein: CASSQDWAQPQHF.